The rows below give T cell receptor beta chains drawn from one sample of a study of cytomegalovirus exposure and HLA in healthy donors. The method was immunoSEQ multiplex PCR; TCRdb's version includes in-frame clones alone and lacks a portion of them. The table has 150,000 to 200,000 clones, around three quarters seen once. The sample consisted of PBMCs. These receptors originate from a middle-aged woman in good health and CMV-seronegative. CDR3s include the opening cysteine and the closing phenylalanine or tryptophan. D genes are given only for firm matches. Not every row has a clone size; where given, it reads once, few, many or a size class.

CDR3 protein | CDR3 DNA | clone size | J gene | D gene | V gene
CASSFTGETDTEAFF | TGCGCCAGCAGCTTTACAGGGGAGACGGACACTGAAGCTTTCTTT | - | TRBJ1-1 | TRBD1 | TRBV5-1
CASRGRDFLSGANVLTF | TGTGCCAGCAGGGGACGGGACTTCCTCTCTGGGGCCAACGTCCTGACTTTC | few | TRBJ2-6 | - | TRBV9
CASSLPLQTDTQYF | TGTGCCAGCAGCTTGCCCCTTCAGACAGATACGCAGTATTTT | - | TRBJ2-3 | - | TRBV5-4
CASSTLAGVGTDTQYF | TGTGCCAGCAGCACCCTAGCGGGAGTGGGGACAGATACGCAGTATTTT | - | TRBJ2-3 | TRBD2 | TRBV14
CAWSWSDVDGYTF | TGTGCCTGGAGTTGGAGCGACGTCGATGGCTACACCTTC | - | TRBJ1-2 | - | TRBV30
CASSVGGSQETQYF | TGTGCCAGCAGCGTAGGTGGATCACAGGAGACCCAGTACTTC | - | TRBJ2-5 | - | TRBV9
CASTINRDGAEAFF | TGTGCCAGTACCATAAACAGGGACGGGGCTGAAGCTTTCTTT | - | TRBJ1-1 | - | TRBV19
CASSTRGTTNEQFF | TGCGCCAGCAGCACGCGGGGGACTACCAATGAGCAGTTCTTC | - | TRBJ2-1 | TRBD2 | TRBV5-1
CASSRDRAGANVLTF | TGTGCCAGCAGCCGGGACAGGGCTGGGGCCAACGTCCTGACTTTC | - | TRBJ2-6 | TRBD1 | TRBV2
CASSEGTGENQPQHF | TGTGCCAGCAGTGAGGGTACAGGGGAGAATCAGCCCCAGCATTTT | once | TRBJ1-5 | TRBD1 | TRBV6-1
CASNGLAGVGELFF | TGTGCCAGTAACGGACTAGCGGGAGTAGGGGAGCTGTTTTTT | - | TRBJ2-2 | TRBD2 | TRBV19
CASSKGKSPNEKLFF | TGTGCCAGTAGTAAGGGGAAGAGCCCTAATGAAAAACTGTTTTTT | - | TRBJ1-4 | - | TRBV19
CASERGTATNEKLFF | TGTGCCAGCGAGAGGGGGACAGCAACTAATGAAAAACTGTTTTTT | - | TRBJ1-4 | TRBD1 | TRBV6-1
CASSPRLFEAFF | TGTGCCAGCTCACCACGACTATTTGAAGCTTTCTTT | once | TRBJ1-1 | - | TRBV18
CASSLTFGDTQYF | TGTGCCAGCAGCTTAACTTTTGGCGATACGCAGTATTTT | - | TRBJ2-3 | - | TRBV7-3
CASSHPTGTHEQFF | TGTGCCAGCAGCCACCCCACCGGGACTCATGAGCAGTTCTTC | few | TRBJ2-1 | - | TRBV7-2
CASSLVGGDSAYEQYF | TGTGCCAGCAGCTTAGTAGGAGGGGACAGTGCCTACGAGCAGTACTTC | - | TRBJ2-7 | - | TRBV7-8
CAWSYYPGSAEQYF | TGTGCCTGGAGTTACTACCCTGGCAGCGCCGAGCAGTACTTC | - | TRBJ2-7 | - | TRBV30
CASSLGASGSDEQFF | TGTGCCAGCAGCTTAGGGGCTAGCGGGAGCGATGAGCAGTTCTTC | - | TRBJ2-1 | TRBD2 | TRBV7-8
CASSLPGPGGETQYF | TGTGCCAGCAGCTTGCCAGGGCCCGGGGGAGAGACCCAGTACTTC | few | TRBJ2-5 | - | TRBV5-4
CAWRGLAEINEQFF | TGTGCCTGGAGGGGACTAGCGGAGATCAATGAGCAGTTCTTC | - | TRBJ2-1 | TRBD2 | TRBV30
CASSSRDRGYRAYF | TGTGCCAGCAGCTCCCGGGACAGGGGATATCGGGCGTACTTC | few | TRBJ2-7 | TRBD1 | TRBV6-5
CASSPLGGEDEKLFF | TGTGCCAGCAGCCCCCTAGGAGGGGAGGATGAAAAACTGTTTTTT | - | TRBJ1-4 | - | TRBV5-6
CASSLAVRGNEKLFF | TGTGCCAGCAGCTTAGCGGTTAGGGGCAATGAAAAACTGTTTTTT | - | TRBJ1-4 | - | TRBV7-9
CASSDWPYQETQYF | TGTGCCAGCAGTGATTGGCCTTACCAAGAGACCCAGTACTTC | - | TRBJ2-5 | - | TRBV2
CATSITGEGHGYTF | TGTGCCACCAGCATCACAGGGGAAGGGCATGGCTACACCTTC | - | TRBJ1-2 | TRBD1 | TRBV15
CASSLVPGGAGEAFF | TGTGCCAGCAGCTTAGTTCCTGGGGGCGCGGGTGAAGCTTTCTTT | - | TRBJ1-1 | - | TRBV7-9
CASSENRGYWGEQFF | TGCGCCAGCAGTGAGAATCGGGGGTATTGGGGTGAGCAGTTCTTC | - | TRBJ2-1 | - | TRBV10-1
CASGPAASGRIEQYF | TGTGCCAGCGGGCCGGCGGCTAGCGGGAGAATCGAGCAGTACTTC | - | TRBJ2-7 | TRBD2 | TRBV6-5
CSVVSSTGYTEAFF | TGCAGCGTTGTATCCTCGACAGGGTACACTGAAGCTTTCTTT | medium-sized | TRBJ1-1 | TRBD1 | TRBV29-1
CASSGTGVNQPQHF | TGTGCCAGCAGTGGGACAGGAGTCAATCAGCCCCAGCATTTT | - | TRBJ1-5 | TRBD1 | TRBV6-6
CASSQPRGTQYF | TGTGCCAGCAGCCAACCGCGGGGTACGCAGTATTTT | - | TRBJ2-3 | - | TRBV7-2
CASSLGDRGDGYTF | TGTGCCAGCAGCTTAGGGGACAGGGGGGATGGCTACACCTTC | few | TRBJ1-2 | TRBD1 | TRBV7-8
CASTPGQGNNSPLHF | TGTGCCAGCACCCCGGGACAGGGAAATAATTCACCCCTCCACTTT | - | TRBJ1-6 | TRBD1 | TRBV6-5
CASSYALAVETQYF | TGTGCCAGCAGTTACGCACTAGCAGTAGAGACCCAGTACTTC | - | TRBJ2-5 | - | TRBV6-5
CAGGTGKTGELFF | TGTGCCGGGGGGACAGGGAAGACCGGGGAGCTGTTTTTT | - | TRBJ2-2 | TRBD1 | TRBV30
CASRGGAPEAFF | TGTGCCAGCCGGGGAGGAGCTCCTGAAGCTTTCTTT | few | TRBJ1-1 | - | TRBV6-1
CASSLIPTSADTQYF | TGTGCCAGCAGCCTTATACCGACTAGCGCAGATACGCAGTATTTT | - | TRBJ2-3 | TRBD2 | TRBV6-6
CASCEQGNNQPQHF | TGTGCCAGCTGTGAACAGGGAAACAATCAGCCCCAGCATTTT | - | TRBJ1-5 | - | TRBV2
CSVEGLAEEQYF | TGCAGCGTTGAGGGACTAGCGGAGGAGCAGTACTTC | - | TRBJ2-5 | TRBD2 | TRBV29-1
CASSGQSNTEAFF | TGTGCCAGCTCGGGACAATCGAACACTGAAGCTTTCTTT | - | TRBJ1-1 | - | TRBV18
CASSGQAGNTIYF | TGTGCCAGCAGTGGGCAGGCAGGAAACACCATATATTTT | - | TRBJ1-3 | - | TRBV2
CASRREGQGTGELFF | TGCGCCAGCAGACGGGAGGGCCAAGGCACCGGGGAGCTGTTTTTT | few | TRBJ2-2 | TRBD2 | TRBV5-1
CASREGQARKELFF | TGTGCCAGCAGAGAGGGACAAGCCCGGAAGGAACTGTTTTTT | - | TRBJ1-4 | - | TRBV6-5
CASSSPTGEYGYTF | TGTGCCAGCAGTTCCCCCACAGGGGAGTATGGCTACACCTTC | - | TRBJ1-2 | TRBD1 | TRBV7-9
CASSLEVGTLAEAFF | TGCGCCAGCAGCTTGGAAGTGGGGACTTTGGCTGAAGCTTTCTTT | - | TRBJ1-1 | - | TRBV5-1
CSVEDLRQGNTEAFF | TGCAGCGTTGAAGATCTGAGACAGGGAAACACTGAAGCTTTCTTT | - | TRBJ1-1 | TRBD1 | TRBV29-1
CASSPMGQRGNTIYF | TGTGCCAGCAGCCCCATGGGACAACGTGGAAACACCATATATTTT | - | TRBJ1-3 | - | TRBV9
CASSLDHSEAFF | TGTGCCAGCAGCTTAGATCACAGTGAAGCTTTCTTT | once | TRBJ1-1 | - | TRBV11-3
CAWSDPGQGLPGELFF | TGTGCCTGGAGTGACCCGGGACAGGGCCTACCCGGGGAGCTGTTTTTT | - | TRBJ2-2 | TRBD1 | TRBV30
CASSAQGAGTEAFF | TGCGCCAGCAGCGCACAGGGGGCCGGGACTGAAGCTTTCTTT | - | TRBJ1-1 | TRBD1 | TRBV5-1
CASSLAPRSPGYEQYF | TGCGCCAGCAGCTTGGCCCCGCGGTCCCCGGGCTACGAGCAGTACTTC | - | TRBJ2-7 | - | TRBV5-1
CASSAGLAGAPYNEQFF | TGTGCCAGCAGCGCAGGGCTAGCGGGAGCCCCCTACAATGAGCAGTTCTTC | - | TRBJ2-1 | TRBD2 | TRBV9
CASSRTGWGNTEAFF | TGCGCCAGCAGCCGCACAGGGTGGGGGAACACTGAAGCTTTCTTT | - | TRBJ1-1 | - | TRBV5-1
CASSADRNFNTIYF | TGTGCCAGCAGCGCGGACAGAAACTTTAACACCATATATTTT | - | TRBJ1-3 | - | TRBV11-2
CASSYTQGSNGELFF | TGTGCCAGCAGTTACACGCAGGGTTCGAACGGGGAGCTGTTTTTT | few | TRBJ2-2 | - | TRBV6-5